This paragraph reports one TCR beta chain. Treatment described: some 19 received Ad26.COV2.S at low or high dose, single or two shots; 5 received placebo; per-sample allocation not given. Day 63 following the first vaccine or placebo injection was when the samples were taken. Cohort 1b enrolled adults aged 18-55 years in Boston. In the vaccine, an Ad26 vector expressed the SARS-CoV-2 spike of the Wuhan strain. The V gene's germline CDR1 is LGHDT and CDR2 YNNKEL (reference sequence). V was trimmed by 4 bases and J by 1 base, leaving 10 bases between them. CDR3 length: 14 amino acids. The data were taken from a study of Ad26.COV2.S vaccination and SARS-CoV-2 variants. About the research overall: Participants got Ad26.COV2.S intramuscularly, once or twice 56 days apart.

The data were produced by immunoSEQ multiplex PCR, yet TCRdb's version contains in-frame clones alone and is incomplete. The table lists hundreds of thousands of clones, 75% to 90% of them singletons, with over 8.5% in the top ten. This receptor was taken from a person between 18 and 65 years old who received the Ad26.COV2.S COVID-19 vaccine or a placebo. The sample was peripheral blood, taken in a trial of Ad26.COV2.S vaccine versus placebo. The J gene is TRBJ1-1, the V gene TRBV3-1 (or the pseudogene TRBV3-2); D not certain. The CDR3 here is CASSPRRQNTEAFF. CDR3 coding DNA: TGTGCCAGCAGCCCACGACGGCAGAACACTGAAGCTTTCTTT.